This T cell receptor beta chain is from a study of blood T cell repertoires in COVID-19. Study information: T cells, B-cell-depleted T cells, or PBMCs provided the cDNA or gDNA that served as material.

The CDR3 spans 17 residues. Germline CDR1 and CDR2: SGHTA and FQGNSA. V shed 5 bases, J shed 3 bases, and the junction held 7 bases outside the gene matches. Participants were aged roughly 18 to 100 years from about two dozen US areas. Clones were sequenced by immunoSEQ multiplex PCR, and TCRdb holds only the in-frame ones, with some missing. This table has hundreds of thousands of clones, around 90% appearing once. The source material was PBMCs or T cells enriched from blood (not recorded which). The source of this sequence is a young woman with acute COVID-19. The chain couples TRBV7-2 to TRBJ2-4, with TRBD2 matching over 13 bases. CDR3 region: CASSPQGLAGFKNIQYF. The CDR3 bases are TGTGCCAGCAGCCCTCAGGGACTAGCGGGATTCAAAAACATTCAGTACTTC.